This record concerns one T cell receptor (beta chain) sequence. It lacks a known antigen. Per-base qualities were not stored, and no clone one base away is much larger. The CDR3, from cysteine to phenylalanine, totals 17 residues. Only the CDR3 DNA stays, 51 bases, in frame from base 1. Reading the germline V gene gives CDR1 SGDLS and CDR2 YYNGEE. The donors were roughly 40 Caucasian individuals from Russia, aged roughly 6 to 100 years, who were systemically healthy. Each donor gave 8 to 10 milliliters of peripheral blood, collected into EDTA-treated Vacutainer tubes. PBMCs were isolated by Ficoll-Paque density-gradient centrifugation, with at least 6 million obtained per sample. Trizol reagent was used to extract total RNA from the PBMCs, yielding at least 5.5 micrograms per sample. The percentages of naive CD45RAhigh/CD27high T cells were determined by flow cytometry on a PBMC aliquot from every donor.

The data stem from a study of blood T cells in healthy people across ages (dated by TCRdb to the mid-2010s). General notes on the study: In model experiments, roughly one uniquely barcoded TCR beta cDNA molecule per two T cells was captured by template switching. To avoid experimental bias, donors of different ages were distributed randomly across sequencing lanes. Donors were grouped into four age groups: young (average approximately 15 years), middle-aged (about 40), aged (over 55) and long-lived (approximately 78). The study analyzed two additional independent replicas of 1 million unique cDNA reads from the same blood draw for two donors, one aged 18 to 29 and one aged 80 or older. Age-related changes in TCR beta repertoire diversity were measured in the study by deep sequencing normalized with unique cDNA molecular identifiers.

Library generation was performed with 5' RACE. Sequencing used an Illumina HiSeq 2500. A second PCR of roughly 7 to 11 cycles was performed with a sample-barcoded 5' primer and a J-beta primer mix. Each TCR beta cDNA molecule received a unique molecular identifier from a template-switch 5' adaptor carrying 12 random nucleotides. At least 2.5 million CDR3-containing paired-end reads were obtained from each sample. First-strand cDNA was synthesized from all RNA with the Mint cDNA synthesis kit, primed by a TRBC-specific oligonucleotide. After uracil-DNA glycosylase treatment, a first 18-cycle PCR used universal primers M1SS and BC2_uni_R on all cDNA. The original pipeline was this. Each sample was normalized by randomly selecting 1 million high-quality reads, each carrying a distinct molecular identifier. Instead of being binned into consensus sequences, reads that shared molecular identifiers were thrown out. MiTCR, run with a Q25 quality threshold and the strictest error-elimination algorithm, handled CDR3 identification, clonotype clustering and error correction. A nonparametric unseen species model with Euler transformation was used to estimate a lower bound on total TCR beta diversity. Starting from the raw public reads, TCRdb applied fastp trimming at Q25, assembled clones with MiXCR and retained in-frame beta chains. Under each unique CDR3 protein, matching rows form one entry showing the most common genes and DNA. The V and J calls here are based on TCRdb, not the publication. The sample has about 640,000 distinct CDR3 sequences on record, roughly three fifths of them singletons. Clones ranked in the top ten supply around 37% of the sample.

The paper's findings and limits, for the study overall: Because profiling used bulk unsorted PBMCs, naive and antigen-experienced compartments could not be compared conclusively. Observed TCR beta diversity per million T cells fell roughly linearly with age, and a significant reduction was already apparent by age around 36. A strong correlation was found between observed TCR beta diversity and the percentage of naive T cells measured by flow cytometry. Compared with the aged group, the long-lived group had more naive CD4+ T cells, fewer expanded clones and increased TCR diversity, a pattern suggesting age selection. Estimates of total diversity from one million sequenced T cells were regarded as lower bounds and underestimates. Because the CMV infection status of the donors was unknown, age-related changes in expanded clonotypes may potentially have been confounded.

This TCR was recovered from a man aged 55 to 70 in good health. The material sequenced was blood. This receptor chain uses TRBV9 and TRBJ2-7, with the D call perhaps TRBD1 or TRBD2, each one matching 8 bases. The J call is doubtful: the DNA matches TRBJ2-5 better. The DNA reads as follows: TGTGCCAGCAGTCGGACAGGGACTAGATGGGGCCAAGAGACCCAGTACTTC. Its coded protein is CASSRTGTRWGQETQYF.